This TCR beta chain was sequenced in a study of T cell clones after liver transplantation. Study details: Post-transplant blood was tracked for graft-donor-reactive T cell clones identified in a pre-transplant mixed lymphocyte reaction. Pre-transplant mixed lymphocyte reactions yielded third-party-reactive TCRbeta sequences as comparators for graft-donor-reactive sequences.

This clone has a single count. Clones were read by immunoSEQ multiplex PCR, and TCRdb kept only the in-frame ones, dropping some. The table includes nearly 45,000 clones, roughly 84% detected once. Germline CDR1 is SGHVS and CDR2 is FQNEAQ. V lost 3 bases and J lost 4; bases outside the gene matches: 6. The CDR3 consists of 14 residues. The chain is built from TRBV7-8 and TRBJ2-7, with TRBD2 matching over 7 bases. The clonotype originates from a human patient who received a liver transplant. Some T cells may be provided by the graft donor. Specimen: CD4+ T cells from blood, collected 24 months after liver transplant. The CDR3 bases are TGTGCCAGCAGCTTGGGGGGGAGGAGTTACGAGCAGTACTTC. Its protein product is CASSLGGRSYEQYF.